Presented here are 24 T cell receptor beta chains from one specimen sequenced in a study of blood T cell repertoires in COVID-19. Repertoires were generated with immunoSEQ multiplex PCR, while TCRdb's copy carries only in-frame clones and drops some. The sample shows some 80,000 clones, approximately 80% of them seen only once. Sequencing input: peripheral blood. The receptors shown here come from a human donor in a cohort sampled during active COVID-19.

This chain uses TRBV7-9 with TRBJ2-1; no clear D gene. Trimming pared 5 bases from V and 1 base from J, leaving 9 bases between. The germline gives CDR1 SEHNR, CDR2 FQNEAQ (reference sequence). The CDR3 extends over 14 amino acids. The CDR3 DNA is TGTGCCAGCAGCGAGACTGTTTCCTACAATGAGCAGTTCTTC. It specifies CASSETVSYNEQFF.

CDR3 sequence: CASSLGQGKSSTDTQYF. The DNA for the CDR3 is TGTGCCAGCAGCTTGGGACAGGGGAAATCTAGCACAGATACGCAGTATTTT. The rearrangement joins TRBV5-4 to TRBJ2-3, with 8 bases aligning to TRBD1. Trimming took 0 bases from V and 0 from J; bases not matched to a gene: 6. In germline, CDR1 is SGHNT, CDR2 YYREEE (reference sequence). This CDR3 comprises 17 residues.

This chain connects TRBV12-2 to TRBJ1-4; TRBD1 is the table's D call, not checked against the DNA. TRBV12-2 is assigned pseudogene status. This CDR3 has 15 amino acids. Here the CDR3 reads CASRVTGPANEKLFF. CDR3 DNA: TGTGCAAGTCGCGTGACAGGTCCTGCTAATGAAAAACTGTTTTTT.

V gene TRBV24-1 combines with J gene TRBJ1-3; D not resolved. V was pared by 3 bases and J by 0 bases, with 8 bases between. Germline CDR1 KGHDR, CDR2 SFDVKD. The CDR3 spans 15 residues. As DNA, the CDR3 is TGTGCCACCAGTGATCCCGCGGGCTCTGGAAACACCATATATTTT. It specifies CATSDPAGSGNTIYF.

This clone was detected once. CDR3 sequence: CATSRATGLRPGNTIYF. The CDR3 nucleotides are TGTGCCACCAGCAGAGCGACAGGGCTAAGGCCTGGAAACACCATATATTTT. The V gene is TRBV15, the J gene TRBJ1-3; 7 bases are shared with TRBD1. The V segment lost 1 base and the J segment 2 bases; nucleotides outside the gene matches: 8. The CDR3 consists of 17 residues. CDR1 and CDR2 (germline): LNHNV, YYDKDF (reference sequence).

J is TRBJ1-2 and V is TRBV10-3; maybe TRBD1 (6 bases). The CDR3 has 14 amino acids. Germline assignment: CDR1 ENHRY and CDR2 SYGVKD. Trimming took 10 bases from V and 8 from J, leaving 23 bases between them. CDR3 residues: CATRGAAAMGGYTF. As DNA, the CDR3 is TGTGCCACCCGGGGGGCGGCAGCCATGGGCGGCTACACCTTC.

V usage is TRBV10-2 and J usage is TRBJ2-2; tentatively, D is TRBD1 (6 bases). CDR3 length: 14 amino acids. The V and J ends lost 5 bases and 2 bases respectively, with 9 bases between them. Germline V gene lookup returns CDR1 WSHSY and CDR2 SAAADI. CDR3 sequence reads: CASSPQGNTGELFF. The DNA of the CDR3 is TGCGCCAGCAGTCCACAGGGAAACACCGGGGAGCTGTTTTTT.

This clone has just one count. This chain joins TRBV3-1 (or the pseudogene TRBV3-2) and TRBJ2-7; tentative D call: TRBD2 (6 bases). This CDR3 spans 14 amino acids. V lost 6 bases to trimming and J lost 1 base, with 13 bases between them. CDR1 and CDR2 (germline): LGHDT, YNNKEL (reference sequence). The CDR3 bases are TGTGCCAGCAGGTCACTAGCCCCATCCTACGAGCAGTACTTC. Translating gives CASRSLAPSYEQYF.

This sequence joins TRBV5-1 and TRBJ2-5, with 13 bases lining up with TRBD2. The CDR3 extends over 17 amino acids. The junction had 6 bases not matched to a gene; V was cut back by 0 bases and J by 4 bases. CDR1 is SGHRS, CDR2 YFSETQ, per germline. The CDR3 sequence: CASSLGLAGGILETQYF. The CDR3 nucleotides are TGCGCCAGCAGCTTGGGACTAGCGGGGGGTATCTTAGAGACCCAGTACTTC.

The CDR3 loop reads CASALPGQGDSPLHF. In nucleotides, the CDR3 is TGTGCCAGCGCCCTACCGGGACAGGGTGATTCACCCCTCCACTTT. The chain joins TRBV4-2 to TRBJ1-6; 9 bases map to TRBD1. Trimming at V came to 8 bases and at J to 8 bases, leaving 10 bases not matched to a gene. Germline CDR1 is LGHNA and CDR2 is YNFKEQ. This CDR3 is built from 15 residues.

The rearrangement links TRBV5-4 to TRBJ1-1; 11 positions agree with TRBD1. The CDR3 extends over 18 amino acids. Germline V gene lookup returns CDR1 SGHNT and CDR2 YYREEE (reference sequence). The V segment lost 4 bases and the J segment 0 bases; nucleotides outside the gene matches: 11. CDR3 sequence: CASSVAGGQGAVNTEAFF. The DNA of the CDR3 is TGTGCCAGCAGCGTAGCCGGTGGACAGGGGGCAGTGAACACTGAAGCTTTCTTT.

The chain employs TRBV28 and TRBJ2-1; 11 nucleotides match TRBD2. Germline-derived CDR1 and CDR2 are MDHEN and SYDVKM. With V trimmed by 5 bases and J by 7 bases, 13 bases remained unmatched. The CDR3 is 17 amino acids. The CDR3 DNA reads as TGTGCCAGCAGTCCCGACCGACTAGCGGGAATAGATAATGAGCAGTTCTTC. Translating gives CASSPDRLAGIDNEQFF. Full variable domain (rest looked up from reference TRBV28 and TRBJ2-1): DVKVTQSSRYLVKRTGEKVFLECVQDMDHENMFWYRQDPGLGLRLIYFSYDVKMKEKGDIPEGYSVSREKKERFSLILESASTNQTSMYLCASSPDRLAGIDNEQFFGPGTRLTVL.

The chain combines TRBV7-8 with TRBJ2-7; no definite D call. Germline-derived CDR1 and CDR2 are SGHVS and FQNEAQ. This CDR3 region has 13 residues. The V end lost 1 base, the J end lost 4 bases, and 8 bases lay between the germline ends. The CDR3 here is CASSLVPGYEQYF. The CDR3 DNA is TGTGCCAGCAGCTTAGTACCAGGTTACGAGCAGTACTTC.

J is TRBJ2-3 and V is TRBV28, with D possibly matching TRBD1 (5 bases). Per the germline V gene, CDR1 is MDHEN and CDR2 is SYDVKM. This CDR3 is 14 amino acids long. CDR3 DNA sequence: TGTGCAACCGCGCAGGGTTGGAAGGGGGATACGCAGTATTTT. The encoded protein is CATAQGWKGDTQYF.

This chain joins TRBV28 and TRBJ2-7, with D perhaps TRBD1 (5 bases). V was trimmed by 3 bases and J by 0 bases, leaving 9 bases between them. CDR1 and CDR2 (germline): MDHEN, SYDVKM. This CDR3 contains 14 residues. CDR3 sequence: CASSLRQGSYEQYF. DNA of the CDR3: TGTGCCAGCAGTTTGAGGCAGGGCTCCTACGAGCAGTACTTC.

V is TRBV2 and J is TRBJ1-2; the D gene is possibly TRBD1 (6 bases). Trimming left V 4 bases short and J 6 bases short, with 9 bases between. Germline lookup yields CDR1 SNHLY and CDR2 FYNNEI. This CDR3 contains 12 residues. The CDR3: CASSGHRDGYTF. CDR3 DNA sequence: TGTGCCAGCAGTGGACACAGGGATGGCTACACCTTC.

The V and J genes are TRBV9 and TRBJ2-3, with TRBD2 as a possible D gene (6 bases). Germline CDR1 is SGDLS and CDR2 is YYNGEE. The ends were cut back, 0 bases at V and 5 bases at J, with 10 bases in the middle. The CDR3 contains 14 residues. CDR3 sequence: CASSVDGRGDTQYF. For the CDR3, the DNA is TGTGCCAGCAGCGTAGATGGGCGGGGAGATACGCAGTATTTT.

The chain combines TRBV11-3 with TRBJ1-1; D gene uncertain. Trimming stripped 3 bases from V and 2 bases from J, with 7 bases between. Germline V gives CDR1 SGHNT, CDR2 YENEEA. This CDR3 is 13 amino acids long. The CDR3 nucleotides read TGTGCCAGCAGCTTTACAAGAAACACTGAAGCTTTCTTT. It translates to CASSFTRNTEAFF.

A single count supports this clone. V is TRBV5-6 and J is TRBJ2-7; D is undetermined. The germline CDR1 and CDR2 sequences are SGHDT and YYEEEE. The germline V and J ends were trimmed by 0 bases and 1 base, with 2 bases remaining between them. The CDR3 is 12 amino acids. The CDR3 nucleotides read TGTGCCAGCAGCTTGGTATCCTACGAGCAGTACTTC. As protein: CASSLVSYEQYF.

This chain joins TRBV18 and TRBJ2-7, with a tentative D call TRBD1 (5 bases). V dropped 3 bases and J dropped 2 bases, with 11 bases sitting between them. The CDR3 is 14 residues long. Per germline, CDR1 KGHSH and CDR2 LQKENI. Written as DNA, the CDR3 is TGTGCCAGCTCACCGACGGACACCACCTACGAGCAGTACTTC. The encoded protein is CASSPTDTTYEQYF.

This clone was picked up many times. This rearrangement joins TRBV5-1 to TRBJ1-1; D perhaps matches TRBD1 (6 bases). V lost 4 bases to trimming and J lost 0 bases, with 16 bases between them. Germline V lookup: CDR1 SGHRS, CDR2 YFSETQ. CDR3 size: 16 residues. This CDR3 is CASSLGLGQMNTEAFF. In DNA, the CDR3 is TGCGCCAGCAGCCTGGGACTTGGACAGATGAACACTGAAGCTTTCTTT.

The rearrangement joins TRBV7-7 to TRBJ2-7; a possible D gene is TRBD2 (5 bases). The CDR3 covers 17 residues. Germline CDR1 is SSHAT and CDR2 is FNYEAQ (reference sequence). The V and J ends lost 1 base and 2 bases respectively, with 18 bases between them. For the CDR3, the DNA is TGTGCCAGCAGCTTAGTTCTGCCGGACTTTCAGGCCTACGAGCAGTACTTC. It specifies CASSLVLPDFQAYEQYF.

This clone was counted a single time. J is TRBJ1-2 and V is TRBV19; 7 positions match TRBD1. V lost 3 bases to trimming and J lost 6 bases; unmatched junction nucleotides: 10. The CDR3 totals 15 residues. Germline lookup yields CDR1 LNHDA and CDR2 SQIVND (reference sequence). The CDR3 protein is CASSILRQGRDGYTF. DNA of the CDR3: TGTGCCAGTAGTATTTTGCGACAGGGTAGGGATGGCTACACCTTC. The whole variable domain, filled in from reference TRBV19 and TRBJ1-2, reads DGGITQSPKYLFRKEGQNVTLSCEQNLNHDAMYWYRQDPGQGLRLIYYSQIVNDFQKGDIAEGYSVSREKKESFPLTVTSAQKNPTAFYLCASSILRQGRDGYTFGSGTRLTVV.

The chain employs TRBV7-6 and TRBJ2-5; 8 bases line up with TRBD2. V shed 1 base, J shed 5 bases, and the junction held 9 bases outside the gene matches. The CDR3 covers 16 residues. Germline values: CDR1 SGHVS, CDR2 FNYEAQ. As DNA, the CDR3 is TGTGCCAGCAGCTTAGGAGGTAGCGGGAAGGGGGAGACCCAGTACTTC. Residues: CASSLGGSGKGETQYF.